Each of the 8 T cell receptor beta chains below was sequenced from the same sample in a study of cytomegalovirus exposure and HLA in healthy donors. In the PCR, 60 Vbeta and 13 Jbeta primers were used. Some clones are missing from TCRdb's copy, which holds only in-frame ones; the method was immunoSEQ multiplex PCR. This sample's table has more than 45,000 clones. Sequencing was carried out using PBMCs. The source is a male donor in good health and CMV-seronegative.

The chain has TRBV5-1 and TRBJ2-5; 7 nucleotides align to TRBD1. There are 13 residues in the CDR3. With 3 bases clipped from V and 3 bases from J, the junction kept 2 bases outside the gene matches. Germline-derived CDR1 and CDR2 are SGHRS and YFSETQ. The CDR3 sequence: CASSWGQKETQYF. The CDR3 DNA follows: TGCGCCAGCAGCTGGGGACAGAAAGAGACCCAGTACTTC.

The gene calls are TRBV5-4 and TRBJ1-2; 7 bases agree with TRBD1. The ends lost 0 bases at V and 8 bases at J; junction bases unmatched: 10. Germline V gives CDR1 SGHNT, CDR2 YYREEE (reference sequence). The CDR3 length is 15 residues. CDR3 in DNA: TGTGCCAGCAGCTTGGGGGACAGCCGGCATAGAGGCTACACCTTC. Translating it yields CASSLGDSRHRGYTF.

V gene TRBV6-5 combines with J gene TRBJ2-2, with D perhaps TRBD2 (6 bases). Germline V gene sequence: CDR1 MNHEY, CDR2 SVGAGI. The CDR3 is made up of 14 amino acids. The ends were cut back, 5 bases at V and 8 bases at J, with 15 bases in the middle. CDR3 DNA: TGTGCCAGCAGTCGGACCGGGGGTCAGGGGGAGCTGTTTTTT. Protein: CASSRTGGQGELFF.

The chain carries TRBV6-5 and TRBJ2-1; D unclear. The CDR3 has 14 residues. The germline V and J ends were trimmed by 5 bases and 0 bases, with 8 bases remaining between them. Germline lookup yields CDR1 MNHEY and CDR2 SVGAGI. CDR3 region: CASSIESSYNEQFF. The CDR3 DNA sequence: TGTGCCAGCAGTATCGAGAGCTCCTACAATGAGCAGTTCTTC.

The V gene is TRBV6-1, the J gene TRBJ2-6; weak D call: TRBD1 (6 bases). The length of the CDR3 is 15 residues. The germline CDR1 and CDR2 sequences are MNHNS and SASEGT. The V end lost 6 bases, the J end lost 4 bases, and 13 bases lay between the germline ends. CDR3 DNA sequence: TGTGCCAGCAGAGCACAGGGTTCAGGGGCCAACGTCCTGACTTTC. This sequence encodes CASRAQGSGANVLTF.

The chain is built from TRBV4-2 and TRBJ2-3, with 8 positions matching TRBD2. The CDR3 has 16 amino acids. V lost 0 bases, J lost 6 bases, and 8 bases stayed unmatched. Germline assignment: CDR1 LGHNA and CDR2 YNFKEQ. The CDR3 DNA sequence: TGTGCCAGCAGCCAAGATTTCGGACTAGCACGGGATACGCAGTATTTT. This encodes CASSQDFGLARDTQYF.

V is TRBV9 and J is TRBJ1-3, with D tentatively TRBD1 (5 bases). The CDR3 totals 19 residues. The germline V gene encodes CDR1 SGDLS and CDR2 YYNGEE. V was cut by 3 bases and J by 0 bases, with 22 bases left in between. This CDR3 reads CASSARPGRRGSSGNTIYF. CDR3 nucleotide sequence: TGTGCCAGCAGCGCCCGCCCGGGGCGGAGGGGCAGCTCTGGAAACACCATATATTTT.

The genes are TRBV6-1 and TRBJ1-2; 9 bases map to TRBD1. Germline V lookup: CDR1 MNHNS, CDR2 SASEGT. This CDR3 spans 15 amino acids. V gave up 0 bases and J gave up 6 bases; unmatched junction bases: 5. The CDR3 here is CASSEAEQGANGYTF. Here the CDR3 DNA reads TGTGCCAGCAGTGAAGCGGAACAGGGGGCTAATGGCTACACCTTC.